The T cell receptor beta chain under discussion was sequenced for a study of technical replicates of blood from several donors. Germline V gene lookup returns CDR1 SNHLY and CDR2 FYNNEI. CDR3 length equals 14 residues. The J segment lost 0 bases and the V segment lost 9 bases, leaving 5 bases of the junction unmatched. Only in-frame clones appear in the TCRdb table, and some are missing; sequencing was by immunoSEQ multiplex PCR. Of about 94,000 clones listed, almost 96% were seen once; the top ten hold approximately 0.22%. The origin of this receptor is a human donor in good health. Sequencing used T cells isolated from PBMCs. The chain couples TRBV2 to TRBJ1-1, with 9 positions matching TRBD1. The CDR3 is CARRGQGMNTEAFF. CDR3 nucleotide sequence: TGTGCCAGACGGGGACAGGGAATGAACACTGAAGCTTTCTTT.